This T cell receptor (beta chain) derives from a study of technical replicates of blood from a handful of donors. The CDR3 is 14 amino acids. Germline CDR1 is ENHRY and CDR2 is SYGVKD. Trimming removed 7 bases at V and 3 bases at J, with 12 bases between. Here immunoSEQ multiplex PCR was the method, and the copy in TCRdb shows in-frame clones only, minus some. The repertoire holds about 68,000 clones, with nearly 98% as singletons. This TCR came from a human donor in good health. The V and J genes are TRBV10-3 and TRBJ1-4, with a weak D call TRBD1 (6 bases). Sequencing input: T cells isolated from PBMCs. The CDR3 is CAIKKGGPNEKLFF. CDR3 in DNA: TGTGCCATCAAGAAGGGGGGGCCTAATGAAAAACTGTTTTTT.